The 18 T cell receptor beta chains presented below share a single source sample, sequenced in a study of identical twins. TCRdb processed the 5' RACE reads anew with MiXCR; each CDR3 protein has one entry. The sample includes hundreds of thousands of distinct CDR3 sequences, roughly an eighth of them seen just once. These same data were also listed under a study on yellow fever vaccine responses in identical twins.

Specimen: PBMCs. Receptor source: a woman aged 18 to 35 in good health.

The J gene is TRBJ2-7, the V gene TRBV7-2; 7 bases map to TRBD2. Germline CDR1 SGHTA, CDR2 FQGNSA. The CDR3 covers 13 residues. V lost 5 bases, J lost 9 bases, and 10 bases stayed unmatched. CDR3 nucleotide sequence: TGTGCCAGCAGCCAGGGAGGGAGGGCGGCGCAGTACTTC. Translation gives CASSQGGRAAQYF.

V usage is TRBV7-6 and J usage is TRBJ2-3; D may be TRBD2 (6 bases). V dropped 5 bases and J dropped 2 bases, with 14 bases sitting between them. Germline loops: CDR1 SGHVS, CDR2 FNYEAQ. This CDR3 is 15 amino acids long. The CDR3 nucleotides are TGTGCCAGCAGCCCACGGGGGACCTACACAGATACGCAGTATTTT. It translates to CASSPRGTYTDTQYF.

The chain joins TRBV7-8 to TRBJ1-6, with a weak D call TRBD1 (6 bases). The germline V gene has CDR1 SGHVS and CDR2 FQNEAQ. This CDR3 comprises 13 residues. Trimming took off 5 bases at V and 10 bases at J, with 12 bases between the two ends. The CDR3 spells CASSPRGPSPLHF. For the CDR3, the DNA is TGTGCCAGCAGCCCGCGGGGGCCCTCACCCCTCCACTTT.

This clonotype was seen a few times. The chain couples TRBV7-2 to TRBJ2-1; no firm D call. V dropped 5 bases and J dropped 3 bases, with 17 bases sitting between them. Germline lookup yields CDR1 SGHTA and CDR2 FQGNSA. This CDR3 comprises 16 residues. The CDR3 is CASSVARSPVYNEQFF. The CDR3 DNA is TGTGCCAGCAGCGTTGCTCGGAGTCCGGTCTACAATGAGCAGTTCTTC.

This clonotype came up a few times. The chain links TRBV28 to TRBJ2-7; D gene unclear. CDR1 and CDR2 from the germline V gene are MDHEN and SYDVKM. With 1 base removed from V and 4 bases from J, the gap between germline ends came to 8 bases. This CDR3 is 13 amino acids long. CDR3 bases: TGTGCCAGCAGTTTATCGCTCACGTACGAGCAGTACTTC. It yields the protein CASSLSLTYEQYF.

The CDR3 DNA reads TGTGCCAGCCGGGCGCGGGGACAGGAGCACTACGAGCAGTACTTC. Residues: CASRARGQEHYEQYF. This chain joins TRBV27 and TRBJ2-7; 8 bases are a match to TRBD1. The germline CDR1 and CDR2 sequences are MNHEY and SMNVEV (reference sequence). Losses at the gene ends were 8 bases for V and 3 bases for J; bases not matched to a gene: 12. This CDR3 comprises 15 residues.

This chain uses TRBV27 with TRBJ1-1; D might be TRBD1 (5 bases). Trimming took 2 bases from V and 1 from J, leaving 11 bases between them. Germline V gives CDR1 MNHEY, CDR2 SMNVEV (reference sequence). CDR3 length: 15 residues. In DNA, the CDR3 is TGTGCCAGCAGTTTAACCGACAGTGAGAACACTGAAGCTTTCTTT. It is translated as CASSLTDSENTEAFF.

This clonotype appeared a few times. Here the CDR3 reads CSALRADSYEQYV. As DNA, the CDR3 is TGCAGTGCTTTGCGGGCGGACTCCTACGAGCAGTACGTC. This chain connects TRBV20-1 to TRBJ2-7; TRBD2 might be the D (5 bases). Trimming left V 5 bases short and J 0 bases short, with 11 bases between. Germline CDR1 is DFQATT and CDR2 is SNEGSKA (reference sequence). This CDR3 is built from 13 residues.

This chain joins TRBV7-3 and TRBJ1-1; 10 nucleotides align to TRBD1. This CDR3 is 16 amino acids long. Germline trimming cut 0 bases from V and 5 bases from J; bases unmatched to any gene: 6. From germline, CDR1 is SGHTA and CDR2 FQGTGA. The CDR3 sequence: CASSLTGTGVGTEAFF. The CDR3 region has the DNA TGTGCCAGCAGCTTAACAGGGACAGGGGTAGGGACTGAAGCTTTCTTT. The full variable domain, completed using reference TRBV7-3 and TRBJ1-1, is GAGVSQTPSNKVTEKGKYVELRCDPISGHTALYWYRQSLGQGPEFLIYFQGTGAADDSGLPNDRFFAVRPEGSVSTLKIQRTERGDSAVYLCASSLTGTGVGTEAFFGQGTRLTVV.

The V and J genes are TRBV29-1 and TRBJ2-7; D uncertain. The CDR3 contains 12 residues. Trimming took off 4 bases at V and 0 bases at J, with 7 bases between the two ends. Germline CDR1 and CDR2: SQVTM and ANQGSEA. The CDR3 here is CSVGESSYEQYV. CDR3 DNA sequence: TGCAGCGTTGGAGAGAGCTCCTACGAGCAGTACGTC.

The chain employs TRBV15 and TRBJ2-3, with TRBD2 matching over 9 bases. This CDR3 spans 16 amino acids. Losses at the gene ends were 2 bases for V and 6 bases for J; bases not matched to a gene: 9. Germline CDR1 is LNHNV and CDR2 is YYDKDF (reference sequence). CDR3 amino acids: CATSRRASGKPDTQYF. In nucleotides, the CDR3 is TGTGCCACCAGCAGACGGGCTAGCGGGAAACCTGATACGCAGTATTTT. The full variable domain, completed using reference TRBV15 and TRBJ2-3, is DAMVIQNPRYQVTQFGKPVTLSCSQTLNHNVMYWYQQKSSQAPKLLFHYYDKDFNNEADTPDNFQSRRPNTSFCFLDIRSPGLGDTAMYLCATSRRASGKPDTQYFGPGTRLTVL.

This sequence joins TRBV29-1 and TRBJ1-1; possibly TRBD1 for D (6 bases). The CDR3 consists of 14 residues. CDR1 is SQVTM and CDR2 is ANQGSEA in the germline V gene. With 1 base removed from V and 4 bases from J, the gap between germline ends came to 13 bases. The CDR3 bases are TGCAGCGTTGAAGCGACAGGCCAGAGCACTGAAGCTTTCTTT. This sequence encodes CSVEATGQSTEAFF.

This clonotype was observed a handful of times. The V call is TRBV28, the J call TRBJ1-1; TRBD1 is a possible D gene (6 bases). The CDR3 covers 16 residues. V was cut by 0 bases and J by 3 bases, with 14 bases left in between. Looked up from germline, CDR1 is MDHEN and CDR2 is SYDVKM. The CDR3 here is CASSLWRETGYTEAFF. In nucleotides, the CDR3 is TGTGCCAGCAGTTTATGGAGGGAAACAGGGTACACTGAAGCTTTCTTT. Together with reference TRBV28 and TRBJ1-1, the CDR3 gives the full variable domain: DVKVTQSSRYLVKRTGEKVFLECVQDMDHENMFWYRQDPGLGLRLIYFSYDVKMKEKGDIPEGYSVSREKKERFSLILESASTNQTSMYLCASSLWRETGYTEAFFGQGTRLTVV.

CDR3 DNA sequence: TGTGCCAGCAGTTTGCAGACCATTGGAGATACGCAGTATTTT. Translation: CASSLQTIGDTQYF. J is TRBJ2-3 and V is TRBV28; D is unclear. The germline V gene encodes CDR1 MDHEN and CDR2 SYDVKM. V was cut by 3 bases and J by 5 bases, with 12 bases left in between. This CDR3 has 14 amino acids.

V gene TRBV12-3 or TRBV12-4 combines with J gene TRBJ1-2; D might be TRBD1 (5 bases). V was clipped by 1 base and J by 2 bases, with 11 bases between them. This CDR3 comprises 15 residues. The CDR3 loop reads CASSLGRGLNYGYTF. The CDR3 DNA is TGTGCCAGCAGTTTAGGAAGGGGCCTCAACTATGGCTACACCTTC.

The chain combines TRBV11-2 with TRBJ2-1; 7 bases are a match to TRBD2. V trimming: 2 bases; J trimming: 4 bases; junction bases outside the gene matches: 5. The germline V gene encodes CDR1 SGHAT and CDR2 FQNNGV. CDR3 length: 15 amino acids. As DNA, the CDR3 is TGTGCCAGCAGCTTAAACGCGGGGGTTTACAATGAGCAGTTCTTC. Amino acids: CASSLNAGVYNEQFF.

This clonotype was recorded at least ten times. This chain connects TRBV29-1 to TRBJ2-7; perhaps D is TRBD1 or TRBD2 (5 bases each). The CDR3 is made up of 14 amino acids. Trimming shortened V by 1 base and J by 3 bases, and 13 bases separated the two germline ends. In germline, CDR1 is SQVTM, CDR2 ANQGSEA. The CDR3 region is CSVEGPGAVYEQYF. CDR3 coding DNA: TGCAGCGTTGAAGGGCCCGGGGCAGTCTACGAGCAGTACTTC.

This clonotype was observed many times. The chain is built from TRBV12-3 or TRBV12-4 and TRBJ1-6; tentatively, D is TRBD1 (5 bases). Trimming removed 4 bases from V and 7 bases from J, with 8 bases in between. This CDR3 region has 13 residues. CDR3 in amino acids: CASSSPGNSPLHF. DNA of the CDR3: TGTGCCAGCAGTTCCCCAGGGAATTCACCCCTCCACTTT.